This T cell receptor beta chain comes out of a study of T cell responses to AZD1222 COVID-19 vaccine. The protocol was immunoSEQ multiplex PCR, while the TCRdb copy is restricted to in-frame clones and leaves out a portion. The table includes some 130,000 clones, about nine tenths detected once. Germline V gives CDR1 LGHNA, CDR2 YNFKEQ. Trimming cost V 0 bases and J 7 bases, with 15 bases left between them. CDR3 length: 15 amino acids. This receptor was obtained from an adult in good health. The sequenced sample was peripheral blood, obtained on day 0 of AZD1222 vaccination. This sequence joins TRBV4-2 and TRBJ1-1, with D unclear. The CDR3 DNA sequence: TGTGCCAGCAGCCAAGATTTAGTGGGTAGTGGTGAAGCTTTCTTT. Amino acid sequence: CASSQDLVGSGEAFF.